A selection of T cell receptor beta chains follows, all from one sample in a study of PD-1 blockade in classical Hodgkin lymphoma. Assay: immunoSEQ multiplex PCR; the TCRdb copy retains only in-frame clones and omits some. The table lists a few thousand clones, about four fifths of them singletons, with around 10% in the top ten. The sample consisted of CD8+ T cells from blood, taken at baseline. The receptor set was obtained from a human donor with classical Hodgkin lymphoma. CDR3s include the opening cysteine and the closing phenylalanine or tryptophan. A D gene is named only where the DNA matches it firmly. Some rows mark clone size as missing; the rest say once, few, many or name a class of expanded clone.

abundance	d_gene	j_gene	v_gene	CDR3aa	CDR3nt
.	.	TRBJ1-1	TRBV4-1	CASSPGRGLSYTEAFF	TGCGCCAGCAGTCCGGGCAGGGGCCTATCTTACACTGAAGCTTTCTTT
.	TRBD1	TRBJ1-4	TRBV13	CATTGDGEKLFF	TGTGCCACGACAGGGGACGGGGAAAAACTGTTTTTT
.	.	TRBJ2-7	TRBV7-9	CASSLDAEQYF	TGTGCCAGCAGCTTGGACGCGGAGCAGTACTTC
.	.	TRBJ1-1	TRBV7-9	CASSWGGSTEAFF	TGTGCCAGCAGCTGGGGGGGGTCCACTGAAGCTTTCTTT
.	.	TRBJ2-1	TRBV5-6	CASSFGTEQFF	TGTGCCAGCAGCTTTGGGACGGAGCAGTTCTTC
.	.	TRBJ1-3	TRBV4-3	CASSLYRDPGNTIYF	TGCGCCAGCAGCCTATACAGGGACCCTGGAAACACCATATATTTT
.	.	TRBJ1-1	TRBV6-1	CASSGTGRNTEAFF	TGTGCCAGCAGTGGGACGGGGAGGAACACTGAAGCTTTCTTT
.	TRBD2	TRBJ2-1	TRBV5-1	CASRLAGGSNSYNEQFF	TGCGCCAGCAGATTAGCGGGGGGGTCTAACTCCTACAATGAGCAGTTCTTC
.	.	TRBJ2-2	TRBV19	CASSVGANTGELFF	TGTGCCAGTAGTGTGGGCGCCAACACCGGGGAGCTGTTTTTT
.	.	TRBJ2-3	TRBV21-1	CASILGQHTDTQYF	TGTGCCAGCATCCTGGGACAGCACACAGATACGCAGTATTTT
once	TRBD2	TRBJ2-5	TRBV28	CASSLSPSSGGAQETQYF	TGTGCCAGCAGTTTATCCCCTTCTAGCGGGGGGGCACAAGAGACCCAGTACTTC
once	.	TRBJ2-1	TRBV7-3	CASSFWAQGRNEQFF	TGTGCCAGCAGCTTTTGGGCCCAGGGGCGCAATGAGCAGTTCTTC
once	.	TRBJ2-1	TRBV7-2	CASSLGGWNEQFF	TGTGCCAGCAGCTTAGGGGGTTGGAATGAGCAGTTCTTC
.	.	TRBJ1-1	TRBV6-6	CASMGGGGTEAFF	TGTGCCAGCATGGGGGGAGGCGGCACTGAAGCTTTCTTT
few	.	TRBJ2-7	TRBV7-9	CASSYGMDEQYF	TGTGCCAGCAGCTACGGTATGGACGAGCAGTACTTC
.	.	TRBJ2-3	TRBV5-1	CASSLEELGTDTQYF	TGCGCCAGCAGCTTGGAGGAACTAGGCACAGATACGCAGTATTTT
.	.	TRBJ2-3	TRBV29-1	CSVVNPTATDTQYF	TGCAGCGTTGTTAACCCGACGGCCACAGATACGCAGTATTTT
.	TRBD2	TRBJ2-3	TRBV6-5	CASSYTSAGARDTQYF	TGTGCCAGCAGTTACACCTCAGCGGGGGCCAGAGATACGCAGTATTTT
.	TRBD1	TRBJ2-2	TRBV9	CASSPWAQGAVDTGELFF	TGTGCCAGCAGCCCCTGGGCTCAGGGGGCTGTGGACACCGGGGAGCTGTTTTTT
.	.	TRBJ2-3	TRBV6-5	CASSGGADTQYF	TGTGCCAGCAGCGGAGGGGCAGATACGCAGTATTTT
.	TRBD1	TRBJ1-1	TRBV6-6	CASSPTGMNTEAFF	TGTGCCAGCAGCCCGACAGGGATGAACACTGAAGCTTTCTTT
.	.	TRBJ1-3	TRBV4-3	CASSQGGSEFFGNTIYF	TGCGCCAGCAGCCAAGGGGGATCAGAGTTCTTTGGAAACACCATATATTTT
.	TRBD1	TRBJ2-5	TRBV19	CASSIRDRQETQYF	TGTGCCAGTAGTATTCGGGACAGACAAGAGACCCAGTACTTC
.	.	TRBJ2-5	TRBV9	CASSVVGEETQYF	TGTGCCAGCAGCGTAGTGGGGGAAGAGACCCAGTACTTC
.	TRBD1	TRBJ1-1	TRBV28	CASSSDRVVTEAFF	TGTGCCAGCAGCTCCGACAGGGTGGTCACTGAAGCTTTCTTT
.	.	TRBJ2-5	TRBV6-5	CASSYFSPQETQYF	TGTGCCAGCAGTTACTTTTCCCCCCAAGAGACCCAGTACTTC
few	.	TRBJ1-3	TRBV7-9	CASSRLMVSGNTIYF	TGTGCCAGCAGCCGTCTGATGGTATCTGGAAACACCATATATTTT
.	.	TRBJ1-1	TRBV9	CASSAYKNTEAFF	TGTGCCAGCAGCGCCTATAAGAACACTGAAGCTTTCTTT
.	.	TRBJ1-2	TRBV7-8	CASSLASALGGDYGYTF	TGTGCCAGCAGCTTAGCGTCCGCCCTGGGGGGTGACTATGGCTACACCTTC
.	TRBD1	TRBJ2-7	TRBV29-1	CSVGAGTGTEQYF	TGCAGCGTCGGCGCCGGGACAGGGACCGAGCAGTACTTC
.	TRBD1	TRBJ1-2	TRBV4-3	CASSQDRQGAVGYTF	TGCGCCAGCAGCCAAGATCGCCAGGGGGCTGTCGGCTACACCTTC
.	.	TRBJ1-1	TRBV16	CASSQSTPNPTEAFF	TGTGCCAGCAGCCAATCGACACCGAATCCCACTGAAGCTTTCTTT
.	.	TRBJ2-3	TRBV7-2	CASSPDAGGTDTQYF	TGTGCCAGCAGCCCCGATGCAGGGGGCACAGATACGCAGTATTTT
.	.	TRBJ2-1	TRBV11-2	CASSSTLQGGNEQFF	TGTGCCAGCAGCTCTACACTACAGGGAGGTAATGAGCAGTTCTTC
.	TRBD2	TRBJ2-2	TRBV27	CASSAGTTGELFF	TGTGCCAGCAGTGCCGGGACTACTGGGGAGCTGTTTTTT
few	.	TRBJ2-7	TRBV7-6	CASSLAGTGPYEQYF	TGTGCCAGCAGCTTAGCTGGTACGGGACCCTACGAGCAGTACTTC
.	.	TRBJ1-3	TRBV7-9	CASSLTGSAYSGNTIYF	TGTGCCAGCAGCTTGACAGGTTCAGCGTACTCTGGAAACACCATATATTTT
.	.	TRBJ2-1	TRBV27	CASSLDREGAYNEQFF	TGTGCCAGCAGCCTAGACAGGGAGGGGGCCTACAATGAGCAGTTCTTC
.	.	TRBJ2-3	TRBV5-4	CASSRGFATDTQYF	TGTGCCAGCAGCCGGGGTTTTGCCACAGATACGCAGTATTTT
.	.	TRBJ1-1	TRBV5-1	CASSPLRGNGYTEAFF	TGCGCCAGCAGCCCGCTGCGGGGGAATGGGTACACTGAAGCTTTCTTT
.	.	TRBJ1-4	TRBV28	CASSSWTRTNEKLFF	TGTGCCAGCAGTTCTTGGACGAGAACTAATGAAAAACTGTTTTTT
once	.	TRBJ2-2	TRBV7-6	CASSSGETQNTGELFF	TGTGCCAGCAGCTCCGGAGAAACCCAAAACACCGGGGAGCTGTTTTTT
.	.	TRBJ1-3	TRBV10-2	CASSEGRLRDTIYF	TGCGCCAGCAGTGAGGGGCGCCTGCGAGACACCATATATTTT
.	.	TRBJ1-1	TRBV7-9	CASSRLQGERTEAFF	TGTGCCAGCAGCAGACTACAGGGAGAGCGCACTGAAGCTTTCTTT
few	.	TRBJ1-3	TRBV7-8	CASSLPRVAGNTIYF	TGTGCCAGCAGCTTACCCCGGGTCGCAGGAAACACCATATATTTT
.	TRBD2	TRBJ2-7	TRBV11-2	CASSFPGLAGVYSYEQYF	TGTGCCAGCAGCTTTCCGGGACTAGCGGGGGTATACTCCTACGAGCAGTACTTC
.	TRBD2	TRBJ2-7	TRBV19	CASSIDRTSGTYEQYF	TGTGCCAGTAGTATAGATCGGACTAGCGGAACCTACGAGCAGTACTTC
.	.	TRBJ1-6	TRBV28	CASSFTSAGSPLHF	TGTGCCAGCAGTTTTACATCGGCGGGGTCACCCCTCCACTTT
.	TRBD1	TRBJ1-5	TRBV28	CASSLGEDGTGFYSNQPQHF	TGTGCCAGCAGTTTGGGGGAAGACGGGACAGGGTTCTATAGCAATCAGCCCCAGCATTTT
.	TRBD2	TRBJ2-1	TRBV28	CASSPRTSGGAGYNEQFF	TGTGCCAGCAGCCCTAGGACTAGCGGGGGGGCCGGCTACAATGAGCAGTTCTTC
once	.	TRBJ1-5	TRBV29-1	CSVGGTSVGQPQHF	TGCAGCGTCGGCGGGACGTCCGTCGGGCAGCCCCAGCATTTT
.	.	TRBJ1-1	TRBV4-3	CASSQDARTENMNTEAFF	TGCGCCAGCAGCCAAGATGCGCGAACAGAAAATATGAACACTGAAGCTTTCTTT
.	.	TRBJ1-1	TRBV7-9	CASTGAEAFF	TGTGCCAGTACGGGGGCTGAAGCTTTCTTT
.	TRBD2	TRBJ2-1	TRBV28	CASSFLGGDEQFF	TGTGCCAGCAGTTTCTTGGGGGGGGATGAGCAGTTCTTC
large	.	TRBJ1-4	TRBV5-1	CASSLAGEGEKLFF	TGCGCCAGCAGCTTGGCCGGGGAAGGCGAAAAACTGTTTTTT
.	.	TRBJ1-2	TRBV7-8	CASSLGPRGTDYGYTF	TGTGCCAGCAGCTTGGGGCCCCGGGGGACCGACTATGGCTACACCTTC
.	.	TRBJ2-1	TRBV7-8	CASSPSSGVLSSYNEQFF	TGTGCCAGCAGCCCCTCGTCAGGGGTCCTAAGCTCCTACAATGAGCAGTTCTTC
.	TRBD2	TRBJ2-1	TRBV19	CASSDGLAGFNEQFF	TGTGCCAGTAGTGACGGACTAGCGGGGTTCAATGAGCAGTTCTTC
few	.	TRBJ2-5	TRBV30	CAWSGMGGETQYF	TGTGCCTGGAGTGGAATGGGCGGGGAGACCCAGTACTTC